This T cell receptor beta chain originates from a study of CD8+ T cells in alopecia areata. Study in general: Transfer of skin from roughly 6-12-month-old C3H/HeJ graft donors with spontaneous alopecia was made to 7-10-week-old female C3H/HeJ mice.

In each case, RNA was isolated and then reverse transcribed into cDNA as the sequencing template. Assay used: immunoSEQ multiplex PCR; TCRdb lists only in-frame clones, some missing. This sample carries around 290,000 clones, none of them present only once. Germline assignment: CDR1 FNHDT and CDR2 SITEND (reference sequence). Trimming at V came to 4 bases and at J to 0 bases, leaving 6 bases not matched to a gene. CDR3 length: 16 amino acids. CD4, CD8alpha, NKG2D, NKG2ACE and other markers guided sorting of pooled cutaneous lymph node cells. Study results and caveats: Lesional scalp displayed greater clonality than normal scalp, most notably in alopecia totalis/universalis. Mice gave a clearer picture of TCR sharing than patients did, possibly for HLA-related reasons.

This clone was recorded a few times. Its antigen is as yet unknown. The germline and genes are mouse ones. With the read ending 4 residues before the CDR3 end, the germline J gene is used to fill in that end. This chain links TRBV19 with TRBJ2-7, with 11 bases fitting TRBD2. This TCR was sampled from a C3H/HeJ mouse with alopecia areata. For this mouse line, the MHC haplotype is H2-k. The sample was CD4+ T cells sorted from a lymph node. The CDR3 DNA, read in part, is TGTGCCAGCAGTGACAGGACTGGGGGGCTCTCCTAT. It yields the protein CASSDRTGGLSY. The full CDR3 reads CASSDRTGGLSYEQYF.